This T cell receptor (beta chain) was sequenced in a study of PD-L1 blockade in urothelial cancer. Germline V gene lookup returns CDR1 SQVTM and CDR2 ANQGSEA. The CDR3 has 13 amino acids. Trimming cost V 6 bases and J 4 bases; bases outside gene matches: 7. Profiling relied on immunoSEQ multiplex PCR, and the TCRdb table lists in-frame clones only, not all of them. The profile shows tens of thousands of clones, about 80% of them singletons. The V gene is TRBV29-1, the J gene TRBJ1-1; 8 bases align to TRBD1. The origin of this receptor is a man in his sixties or seventies with urothelial cancer. Sequenced here: PBMCs, sampled around atezolizumab (anti-PD-L1) treatment. The CDR3 DNA reads TGCAGCGTGCGGGACAGGAGTGGCACTGAAGCTTTCTTT. The encoded protein is CSVRDRSGTEAFF.